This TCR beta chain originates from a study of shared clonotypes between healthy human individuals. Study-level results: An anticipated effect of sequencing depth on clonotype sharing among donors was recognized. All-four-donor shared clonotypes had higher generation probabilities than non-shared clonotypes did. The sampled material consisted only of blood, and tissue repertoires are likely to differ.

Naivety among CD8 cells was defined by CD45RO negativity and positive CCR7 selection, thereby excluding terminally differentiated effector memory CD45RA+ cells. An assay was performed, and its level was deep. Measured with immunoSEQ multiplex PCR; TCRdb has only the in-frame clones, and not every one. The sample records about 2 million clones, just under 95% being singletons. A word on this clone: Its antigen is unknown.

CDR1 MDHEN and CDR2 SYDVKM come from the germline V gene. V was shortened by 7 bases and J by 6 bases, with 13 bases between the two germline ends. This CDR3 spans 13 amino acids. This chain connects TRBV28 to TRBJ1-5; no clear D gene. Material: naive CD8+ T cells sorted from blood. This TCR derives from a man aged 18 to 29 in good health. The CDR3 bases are TGTGCCAGCACCACCGTGGGGAGTCAGCCCCAGCATTTT. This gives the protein CASTTVGSQPQHF.